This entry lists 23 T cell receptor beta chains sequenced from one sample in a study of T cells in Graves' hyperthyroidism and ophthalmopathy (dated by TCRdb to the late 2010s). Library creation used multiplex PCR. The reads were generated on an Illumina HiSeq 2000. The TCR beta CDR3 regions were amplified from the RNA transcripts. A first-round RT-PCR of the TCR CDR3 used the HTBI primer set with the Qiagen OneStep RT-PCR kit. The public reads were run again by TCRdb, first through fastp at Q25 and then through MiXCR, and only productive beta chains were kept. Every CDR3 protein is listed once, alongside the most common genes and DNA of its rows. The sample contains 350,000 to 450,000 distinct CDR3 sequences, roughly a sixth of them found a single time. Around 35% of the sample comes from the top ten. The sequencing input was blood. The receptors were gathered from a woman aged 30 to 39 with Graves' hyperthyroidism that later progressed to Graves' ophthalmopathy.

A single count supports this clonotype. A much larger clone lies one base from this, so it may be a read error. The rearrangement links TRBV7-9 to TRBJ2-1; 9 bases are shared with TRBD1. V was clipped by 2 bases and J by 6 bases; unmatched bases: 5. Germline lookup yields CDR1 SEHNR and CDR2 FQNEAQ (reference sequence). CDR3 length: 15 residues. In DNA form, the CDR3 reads TGTGCCAGCAGCTTAATACAGGGGGCTTCCAATGAGCAGTTCTTC. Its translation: CASSLIQGASNEQFF.

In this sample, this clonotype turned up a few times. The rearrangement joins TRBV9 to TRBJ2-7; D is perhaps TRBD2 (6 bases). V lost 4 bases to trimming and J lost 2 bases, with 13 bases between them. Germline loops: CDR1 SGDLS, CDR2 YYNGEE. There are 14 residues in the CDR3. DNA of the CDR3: TGTGCCAGCAGCCCGGGACCGGGAGCCTACGAGCAGTACTTC. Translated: CASSPGPGAYEQYF.

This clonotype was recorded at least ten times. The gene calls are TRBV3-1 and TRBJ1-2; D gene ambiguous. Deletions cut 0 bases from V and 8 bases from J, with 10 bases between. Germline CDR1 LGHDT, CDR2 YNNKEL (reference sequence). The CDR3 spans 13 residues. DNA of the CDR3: TGTGCCAGCAGCCAAGACGCCGGTGCCGGCTACACCTTC. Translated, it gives CASSQDAGAGYTF.

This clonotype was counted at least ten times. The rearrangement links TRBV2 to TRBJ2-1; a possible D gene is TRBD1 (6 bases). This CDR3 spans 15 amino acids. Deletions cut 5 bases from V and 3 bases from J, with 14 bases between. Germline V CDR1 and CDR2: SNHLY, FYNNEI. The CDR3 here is CASSFAGTYYNEQFF. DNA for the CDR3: TGTGCCAGCAGTTTCGCCGGGACATACTACAATGAGCAGTTCTTC.

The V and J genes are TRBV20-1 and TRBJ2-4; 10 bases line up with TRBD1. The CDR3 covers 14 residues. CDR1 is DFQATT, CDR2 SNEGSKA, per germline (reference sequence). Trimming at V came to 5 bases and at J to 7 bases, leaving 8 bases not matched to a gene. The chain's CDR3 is CSAHETGGFNIQYF. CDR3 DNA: TGCAGTGCTCACGAGACAGGGGGCTTCAACATTCAGTACTTC.

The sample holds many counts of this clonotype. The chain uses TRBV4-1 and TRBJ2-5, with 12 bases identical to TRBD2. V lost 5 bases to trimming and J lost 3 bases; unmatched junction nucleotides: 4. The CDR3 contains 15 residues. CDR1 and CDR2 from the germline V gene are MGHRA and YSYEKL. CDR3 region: CASSYRLAGEETQYF. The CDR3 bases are TGCGCCAGCAGCTACCGACTAGCGGGAGAAGAGACCCAGTACTTC.

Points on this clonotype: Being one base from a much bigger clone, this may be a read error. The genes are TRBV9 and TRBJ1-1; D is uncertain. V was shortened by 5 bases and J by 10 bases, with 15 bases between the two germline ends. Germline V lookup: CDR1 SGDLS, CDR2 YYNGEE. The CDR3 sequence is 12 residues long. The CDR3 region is CASRSQGYSAFF. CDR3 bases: TGTGCCAGCAGATCCCAAGGATATTCAGCTTTCTTT.

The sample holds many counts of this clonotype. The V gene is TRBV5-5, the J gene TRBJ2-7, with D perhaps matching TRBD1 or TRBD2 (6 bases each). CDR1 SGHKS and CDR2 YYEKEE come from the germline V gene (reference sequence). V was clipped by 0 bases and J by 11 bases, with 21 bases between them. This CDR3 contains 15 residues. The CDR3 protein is CASSLAGQGRYGEYF. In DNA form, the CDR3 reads TGTGCCAGCAGCTTGGCGGGACAAGGGAGGTATGGGGAGTACTTC.

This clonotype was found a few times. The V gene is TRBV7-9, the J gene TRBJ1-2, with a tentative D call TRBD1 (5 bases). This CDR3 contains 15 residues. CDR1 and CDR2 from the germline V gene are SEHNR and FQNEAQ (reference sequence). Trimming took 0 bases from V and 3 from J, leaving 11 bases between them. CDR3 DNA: TGTGCCAGCAGCTTAGCTTCAGGGCAGGACTATGGCTACACCTTC. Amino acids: CASSLASGQDYGYTF.

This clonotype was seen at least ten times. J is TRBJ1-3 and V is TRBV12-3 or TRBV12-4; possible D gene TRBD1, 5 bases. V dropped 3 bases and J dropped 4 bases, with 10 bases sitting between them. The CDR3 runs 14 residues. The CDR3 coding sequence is TGTGCCAGCAGTTTTGCGGGGACGGGAAACACCATATATTTT. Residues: CASSFAGTGNTIYF.

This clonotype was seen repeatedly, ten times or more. The chain's CDR3 is CASTSTVSYNEQFF. The CDR3 DNA follows: TGTGCCAGTACGTCAACCGTCTCCTACAATGAGCAGTTCTTC. The V call is TRBV28, the J call TRBJ2-1; D is unresolved. The germline V gene has CDR1 MDHEN and CDR2 SYDVKM. CDR3 length equals 14 residues. The V end was cut by 9 bases, the J end by 0 bases, with 12 bases between.

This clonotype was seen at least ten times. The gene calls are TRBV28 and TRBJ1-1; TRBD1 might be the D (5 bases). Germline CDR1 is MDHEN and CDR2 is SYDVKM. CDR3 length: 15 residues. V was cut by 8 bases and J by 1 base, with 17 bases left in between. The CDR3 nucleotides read TGTGCCAGCGTCCCGGGGGATAGGGAGAACACTGAAGCTTTCTTT. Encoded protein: CASVPGDRENTEAFF.

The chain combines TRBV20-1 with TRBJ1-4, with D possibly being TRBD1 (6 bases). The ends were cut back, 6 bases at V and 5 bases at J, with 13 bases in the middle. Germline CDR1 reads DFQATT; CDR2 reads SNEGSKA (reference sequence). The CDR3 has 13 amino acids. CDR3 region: CSAKTGGNEKLFF. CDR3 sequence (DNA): TGCAGTGCAAAGACAGGCGGGAATGAAAAACTGTTTTTT.

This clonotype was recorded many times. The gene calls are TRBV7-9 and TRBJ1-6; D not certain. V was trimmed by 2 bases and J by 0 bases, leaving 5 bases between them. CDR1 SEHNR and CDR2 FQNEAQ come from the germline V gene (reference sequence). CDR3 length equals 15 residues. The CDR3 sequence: CASSLISSYNSPLHF. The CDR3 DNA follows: TGTGCCAGCAGCTTAATTAGCTCCTATAATTCACCCCTCCACTTT.

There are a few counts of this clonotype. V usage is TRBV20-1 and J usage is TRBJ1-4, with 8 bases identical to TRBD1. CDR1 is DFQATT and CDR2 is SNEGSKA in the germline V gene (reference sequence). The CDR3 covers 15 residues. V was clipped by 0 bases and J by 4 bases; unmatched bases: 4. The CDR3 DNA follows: TGCAGTGCTAGAGACAGGGGGCGCATTAATGAAAAACTGTTTTTT. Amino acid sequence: CSARDRGRINEKLFF.

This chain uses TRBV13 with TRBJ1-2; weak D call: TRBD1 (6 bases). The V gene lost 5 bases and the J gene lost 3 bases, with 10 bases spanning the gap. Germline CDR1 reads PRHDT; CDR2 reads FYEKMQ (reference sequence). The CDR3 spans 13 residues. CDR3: CASSKDSDYGYTF. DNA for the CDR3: TGTGCCAGCAGCAAGGACAGCGACTATGGCTACACCTTC.

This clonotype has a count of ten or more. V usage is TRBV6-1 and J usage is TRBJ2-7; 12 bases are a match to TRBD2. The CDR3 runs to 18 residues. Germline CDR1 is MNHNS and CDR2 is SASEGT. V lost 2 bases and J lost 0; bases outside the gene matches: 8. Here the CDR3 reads CASSETWTSGIISYEQYF. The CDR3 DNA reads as TGTGCCAGCAGTGAAACATGGACTAGCGGGATCATCTCCTACGAGCAGTACTTC.

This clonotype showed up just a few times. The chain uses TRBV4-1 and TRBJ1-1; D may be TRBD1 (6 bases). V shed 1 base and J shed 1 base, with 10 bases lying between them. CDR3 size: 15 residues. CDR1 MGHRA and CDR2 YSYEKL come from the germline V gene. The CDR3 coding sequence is TGCGCCAGCAGCCAAGTGGGACAAAGGAACACTGAAGCTTTCTTT. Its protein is CASSQVGQRNTEAFF.

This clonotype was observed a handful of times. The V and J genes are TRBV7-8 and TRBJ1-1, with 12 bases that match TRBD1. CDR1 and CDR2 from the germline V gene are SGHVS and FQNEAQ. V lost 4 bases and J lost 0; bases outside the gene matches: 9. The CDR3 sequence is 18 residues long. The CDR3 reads CASSSEPGQGALNTEAFF. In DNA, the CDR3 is TGTGCCAGCAGCTCCGAACCGGGACAGGGGGCCTTGAACACTGAAGCTTTCTTT.

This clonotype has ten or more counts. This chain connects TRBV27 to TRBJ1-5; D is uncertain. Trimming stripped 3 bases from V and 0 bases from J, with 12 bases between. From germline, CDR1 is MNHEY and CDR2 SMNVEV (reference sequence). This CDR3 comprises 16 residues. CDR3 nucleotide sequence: TGTGCCAGCAGTTTGAGGCAGGCATCTAGCAATCAGCCCCAGCATTTT. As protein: CASSLRQASSNQPQHF.

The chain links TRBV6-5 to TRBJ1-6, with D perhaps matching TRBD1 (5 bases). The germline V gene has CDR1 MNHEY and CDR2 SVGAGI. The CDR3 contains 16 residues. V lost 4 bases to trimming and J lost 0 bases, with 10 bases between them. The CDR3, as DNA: TGTGCCAGCAGTTGGGGCCTTAGCTCCTATAATTCACCCCTCCACTTT. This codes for CASSWGLSSYNSPLHF.

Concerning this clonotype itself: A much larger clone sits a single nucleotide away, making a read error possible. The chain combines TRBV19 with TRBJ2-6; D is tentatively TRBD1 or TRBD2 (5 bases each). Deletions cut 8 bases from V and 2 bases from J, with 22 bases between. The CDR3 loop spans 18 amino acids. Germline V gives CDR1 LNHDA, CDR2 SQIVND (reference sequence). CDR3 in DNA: TGTGCCAGTTCGCACCATCCGGGACGGTACACTGGGGCCAACGTCCTGACTTTC. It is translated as CASSHHPGRYTGANVLTF.

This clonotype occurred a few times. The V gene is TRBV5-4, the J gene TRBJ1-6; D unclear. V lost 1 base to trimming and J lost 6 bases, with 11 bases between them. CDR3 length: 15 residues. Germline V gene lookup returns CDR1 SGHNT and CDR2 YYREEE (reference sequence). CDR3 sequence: CASSLSMDVNSPLHF. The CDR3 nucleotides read TGTGCCAGCAGCTTGAGTATGGACGTTAATTCACCCCTCCACTTT. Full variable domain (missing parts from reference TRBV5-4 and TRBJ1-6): ETGVTQSPTHLIKTRGQQVTLRCSSQSGHNTVSWYQQALGQGPQFIFQYYREEENGRGNFPPRFSGLQFPNYSSELNVNALELDDSALYLCASSLSMDVNSPLHFGNGTRLTVT.